The present T cell receptor (beta chain) was sequenced within a study of blood T cell repertoires in COVID-19 (dated by TCRdb to 2020 to 2021). With respect to the entire study: Collaborator samples came from the United States, Italy and Spain and covered acute and convalescent phases of COVID-19. The prospective study material was composed of cDNA or gDNA derived from T cells, B-cell-depleted T cells, or PBMCs. Deeply sampled blood TCRbeta repertoires from subjects exposed to, actively infected with, or recovered from COVID-19 were included in the dataset. The repertoires were released in a freely available public database intended as a resource for research on the immune response to SARS-CoV-2. The samples were drawn from two sources: the first 160 participants of the ongoing ImmuneRACE study, and about 1,300 subjects contributed by 6 global collaborators. Nearly every sample came with metadata listing a de-identified subject ID, COVID-19 status, age in years and sex. Where available, HLA class I and class II types were obtained from metadata supplied by the sample provider rather than from assay-based typing.

One collaborating source in Seattle enrolled patients while the patients were actively infected and followed the patients over time throughout the course of disease. Whole blood was collected in K2EDTA tubes by collaborating institutions according to the institutions' own protocols. For TCRbeta analysis, collaborators shipped samples as frozen whole blood, isolated PBMCs, or DNA extracted from either of those sample types. Results the study describes overall, beyond this receptor: The amount of clinical and demographic metadata varied by source and participant and was provided uncurated.

The immunoSEQ Assay, a bias-controlled multiplex PCR, was used to amplify TCRbeta CDR3 regions from genomic DNA. On the authors' methods: Within the assay, amplification of reference gene primers was used to estimate how many nucleated cells each sample contained. To quantify the absolute abundance of each unique TCRbeta CDR3 rearrangement, sequence reads were collapsed and filtered. For each sample, productive Simpson clonality was calculated as the square root of Simpson's diversity index across productive rearrangements. This is the immuneACCESS table as TCRdb keeps it, with only in-frame sequences that have V and J called. A part of the clones is gone; compared with another copy, unresolved V genes explain less than half, and the rest is unexplained. V, J and clone size are taken as reported in that table, and D and trimming were inferred from the DNA itself. Across this sample there are about 250,000 clones, with roughly 85% seen only once. 4.5% to 6% of the sample is in the top ten clones.

About this clone: Its cognate antigen has yet to be identified. No base quality values were provided; no much bigger clone lies one nucleotide off.

V is pared back by 3 bases and J by 4 bases, with 10 bases lying between the germline termini. Per the germline V gene, SGHVS is the CDR1 and FNYEAQ is the CDR2. The CDR3 spans 14 residues, from the cysteine through the phenylalanine. Only the CDR3 DNA stays, 42 bases, in frame from base 1. The receptor comes from a man aged 50-59 years with COVID-19, enrolled during active disease. Input material: peripheral blood. The rearrangement joined TRBV7-6 to TRBJ2-1; TRBD2 is a weak D gene call, 6 bases matching. The nucleotide sequence is given as TGTGCCAGCAGCTTTGGCGGACTATACAATGAGCAGTTCTTC. Its protein reads: CASSFGGLYNEQFF.